This T cell receptor beta chain was obtained from a study of blood T cell repertoires in COVID-19 (dated by TCRdb to about 2020). Describing the broader study: Collaborator samples came from the United States, Italy and Spain and covered acute and convalescent phases of COVID-19. The material from the prospective study consisted of cDNA or gDNA derived from T cells, B-cell-depleted T cells, or PBMCs. Deeply sampled blood TCRbeta repertoires from subjects exposed to, actively infected with, or recovered from COVID-19 were included in the dataset. A freely available public database, intended as a resource for researchers studying the immune response to SARS-CoV-2, is where the repertoires were released. The samples were drawn from two sources: the first 160 participants of the ongoing ImmuneRACE study, and 1,000 to 1,500 subjects contributed by 6 global collaborators. A de-identified subject ID, COVID-19 status, age in years and sex were almost always included in the sample metadata. Where available, HLA class I and class II types were obtained from metadata supplied by the sample provider rather than from assay-based typing. On the study overall, not on this receptor specifically: The amount of clinical and demographic metadata varied by source and participant and was provided uncurated.

Trimming leaves V shorter by 1 base and J shorter by 1 base, with the junction holding 0 bases beyond the gene matches. From its cysteine to its phenylalanine, the CDR3 spans 16 amino acids. Left in the record is the CDR3 DNA by itself, 48 bases read in frame from the first base. The germline V gene yields MGHRA for CDR1 and YSYEKL for CDR2. The immunoSEQ Assay, a bias-controlled multiplex PCR, was used to amplify TCRbeta CDR3 regions from genomic DNA. On the authors' methods: Nucleated cell counts per sample were estimated from amplification of reference gene primers within the assay. Sequence reads were collapsed and filtered to measure the absolute abundance of every unique TCRbeta CDR3 rearrangement. For each sample, productive Simpson clonality was calculated by taking the square root of Simpson's diversity index across productive rearrangements. TCRdb provides this immuneACCESS table in a form limited to in-frame rearrangements. Some clones are lacking; in checked studies, under half of them reflect an unresolved V gene, and why the rest are absent is not known. The V and J calls and clone size were taken over from that table, and D and trimming were inferred from the DNA. For this sample the table gives approximately 300,000 clones, of which about nine tenths were detected only once. 6.3% of the sample is in the top ten clones.

For this clone: Its cognate antigen has yet to be identified. No base quality values were provided; no much bigger clone lies one nucleotide off.

At one collaborating source in Seattle, patients were enrolled during active infection and were followed longitudinally through the course of disease. Collaborating institutions collected whole blood in K2EDTA tubes following their own protocols. For TCRbeta analysis, collaborator samples were shipped as frozen whole blood, as isolated PBMCs, or as DNA extracted from either sample type. The TCR sequence derives from a woman aged 50 to 60 with COVID-19, enrolled during active disease. The sequence joins TRBV4-1 to TRBJ2-2, and 10 bases in between align with TRBD1. Sequencing used peripheral blood. The CDR3 protein is CASSQGDRGNTGELFF. The DNA sequence follows: TGCGCCAGCAGCCAAGGGGACAGGGGGAACACCGGGGAGCTGTTTTTT.